This TCR beta chain stems from a study of OX40 agonist ivuxolimab in advanced cancers. Clones were sequenced by immunoSEQ multiplex PCR, and TCRdb holds only the in-frame ones, with some missing. The sample has 80,000 to 95,000 clones, about 89% seen once. The count of this clone is one. Unmatched junction bases numbered 2, after V lost 0 bases and J lost 4 bases. Germline V gene sequence: CDR1 SGDLS, CDR2 YYNGEE. The CDR3 consists of 15 residues. The sequence was obtained from an adult with an advanced solid tumor such as melanoma, head and neck, liver or kidney cancer. This specimen consisted of CD4+ or CD8+ T cells sorted from blood, obtained in a trial of the OX40 agonist ivuxolimab. The chain has TRBV9 and TRBJ2-1; 9 bases agree with TRBD2. For the CDR3, the DNA is TGTGCCAGCAGCGTAGCGACTAGCGGATACAATGAGCAGTTCTTC. Its translation is CASSVATSGYNEQFF.